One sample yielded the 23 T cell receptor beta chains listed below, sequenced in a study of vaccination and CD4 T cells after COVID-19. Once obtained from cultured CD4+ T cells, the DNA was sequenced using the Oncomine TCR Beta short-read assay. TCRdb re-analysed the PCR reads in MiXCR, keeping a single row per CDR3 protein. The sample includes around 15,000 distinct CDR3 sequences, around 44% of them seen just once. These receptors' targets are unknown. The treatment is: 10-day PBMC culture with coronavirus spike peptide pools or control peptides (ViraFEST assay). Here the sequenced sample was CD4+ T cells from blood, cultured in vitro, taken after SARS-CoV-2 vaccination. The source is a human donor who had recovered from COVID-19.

As DNA, the CDR3 is TGTGCCACCAGTGGCCGACTAGCGGAAAACAATGAGCAGTTCTTC. This encodes CATSGRLAENNEQFF. This chain joins TRBV24-1 and TRBJ2-1, with TRBD2 matching 9 bases. Germline V gene sequence: CDR1 KGHDR, CDR2 SFDVKD. This CDR3 comprises 15 residues. The J segment lost 5 bases and the V segment lost 5 bases, leaving 6 bases of the junction unmatched.

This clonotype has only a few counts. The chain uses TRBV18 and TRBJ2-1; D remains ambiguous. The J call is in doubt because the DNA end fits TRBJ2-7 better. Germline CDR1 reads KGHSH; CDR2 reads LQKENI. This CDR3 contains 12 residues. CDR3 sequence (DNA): TGTGCCAGCTCACCAACCAACTACGAGCAGTACTTC. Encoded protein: CASSPTNYEQYF.

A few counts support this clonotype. CDR3 protein: CASGRGGFGGYQETQYF. CDR3 sequence (DNA): TGTGCCAGCGGTAGAGGTGGGTTTGGGGGGTACCAAGAGACCCAGTACTTC. This chain uses TRBV21-1 with TRBJ2-5. TRBV21-1 is a recognized pseudogene. CDR3 length equals 17 residues.

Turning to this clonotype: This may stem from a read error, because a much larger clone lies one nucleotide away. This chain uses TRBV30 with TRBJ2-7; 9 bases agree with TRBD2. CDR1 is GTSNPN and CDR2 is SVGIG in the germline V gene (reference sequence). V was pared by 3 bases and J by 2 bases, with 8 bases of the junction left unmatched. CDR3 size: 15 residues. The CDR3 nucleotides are TGTGCCTGGAGAAGGGGAGGCGGGAGGGCCTACGAGCAGTACTTC. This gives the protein CAWRRGGGRAYEQYF. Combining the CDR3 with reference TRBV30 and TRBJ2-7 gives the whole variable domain SQTIHQWPATLVQPVGSPLSLECTVEGTSNPNLYWYRQAAGRGLQLLFYSVGIGQISSEVPQNLSASRPQDRQFILSSKKLLLSDSGFYLCAWRRGGGRAYEQYFGPGTRLTVT.

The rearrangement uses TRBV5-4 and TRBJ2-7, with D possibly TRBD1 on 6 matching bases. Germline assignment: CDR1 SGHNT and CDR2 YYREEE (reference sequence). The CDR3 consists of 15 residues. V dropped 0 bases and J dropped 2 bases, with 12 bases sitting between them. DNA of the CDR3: TGTGCCAGCAGCTTGGGACTGGACAGTCCCTACGAGCAGTACTTC. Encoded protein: CASSLGLDSPYEQYF.

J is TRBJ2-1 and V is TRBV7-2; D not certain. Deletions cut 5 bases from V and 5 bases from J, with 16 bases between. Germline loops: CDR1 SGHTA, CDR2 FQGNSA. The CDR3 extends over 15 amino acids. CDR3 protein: CASSPEAPTNNEQFF. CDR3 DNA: TGTGCCAGCAGCCCCGAGGCGCCTACTAACAATGAGCAGTTCTTC. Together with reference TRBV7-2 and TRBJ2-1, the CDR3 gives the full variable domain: GAGVSQSPSNKVTEKGKDVELRCDPISGHTALYWYRQSLGQGLEFLIYFQGNSAPDKSGLPSDRFSAERTGGSVSTLTIQRTQQEDSAVYLCASSPEAPTNNEQFFGPGTRLTVL.

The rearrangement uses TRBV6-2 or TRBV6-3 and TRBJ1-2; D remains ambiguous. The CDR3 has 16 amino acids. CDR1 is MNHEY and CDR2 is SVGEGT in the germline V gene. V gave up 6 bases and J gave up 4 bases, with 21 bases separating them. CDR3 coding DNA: TGTGCCAGCAGACCCCCGGAGGGCCGGCGCGGCTATGGCTACACCTTC. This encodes CASRPPEGRRGYGYTF.

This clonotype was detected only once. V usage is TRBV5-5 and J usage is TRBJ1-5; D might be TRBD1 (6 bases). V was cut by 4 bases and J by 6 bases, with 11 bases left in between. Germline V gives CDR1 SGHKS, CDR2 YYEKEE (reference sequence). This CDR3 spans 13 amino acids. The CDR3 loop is CASSAGVSQPQHF. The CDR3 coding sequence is TGTGCCAGCAGCGCAGGGGTGAGTCAGCCCCAGCATTTT.

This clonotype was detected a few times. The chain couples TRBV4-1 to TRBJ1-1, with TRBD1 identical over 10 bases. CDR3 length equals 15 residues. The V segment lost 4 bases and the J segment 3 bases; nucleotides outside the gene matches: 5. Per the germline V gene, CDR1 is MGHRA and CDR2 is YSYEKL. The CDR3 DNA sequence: TGCGCCAGCAGCCTCGGACAGGGGGGGGACACTGAAGCTTTCTTT. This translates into CASSLGQGGDTEAFF.

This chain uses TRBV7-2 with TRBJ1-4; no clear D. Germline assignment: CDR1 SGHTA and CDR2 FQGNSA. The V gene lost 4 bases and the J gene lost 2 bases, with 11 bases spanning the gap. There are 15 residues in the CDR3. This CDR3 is CASSSNGVTNEKLFF. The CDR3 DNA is TGTGCCAGCAGCTCGAATGGGGTGACTAATGAAAAACTGTTTTTT.

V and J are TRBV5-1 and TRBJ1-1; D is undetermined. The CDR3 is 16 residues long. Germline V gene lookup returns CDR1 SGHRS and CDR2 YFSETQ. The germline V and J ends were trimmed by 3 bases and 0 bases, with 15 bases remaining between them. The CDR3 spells CASSSRADLMNTEAFF. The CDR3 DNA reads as TGCGCCAGCAGCTCCCGGGCAGATCTAATGAACACTGAAGCTTTCTTT. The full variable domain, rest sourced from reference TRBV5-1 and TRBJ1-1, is KAGVTQTPRYLIKTRGQQVTLSCSPISGHRSVSWYQQTPGQGLQFLFEYFSETQRNKGNFPGRFSGRQFSNSRSEMNVSTLELGDSALYLCASSSRADLMNTEAFFGQGTRLTVV.

CDR3: CASSADRGAYEQYF. CDR3 coding DNA: TGTGCCAGCAGCGCGGACCGGGGTGCCTACGAGCAGTACTTC. This chain links TRBV7-9 with TRBJ2-7; tentative D call: TRBD2 (5 bases). V lost 5 bases to trimming and J lost 2 bases, with 13 bases between them. CDR1 and CDR2 from the germline V gene are SEHNR and FQNEAQ (reference sequence). CDR3 size: 14 residues. Filled out from reference TRBV7-9 and TRBJ2-7, the complete variable domain reads DTGVSQNPRHKITKRGQNVTFRCDPISEHNRLYWYRQTLGQGPEFLTYFQNEAQLEKSRLLSDRFSAERPKGSFSTLEIQRTEQGDSAMYLCASSADRGAYEQYFGPGTRLTVT.

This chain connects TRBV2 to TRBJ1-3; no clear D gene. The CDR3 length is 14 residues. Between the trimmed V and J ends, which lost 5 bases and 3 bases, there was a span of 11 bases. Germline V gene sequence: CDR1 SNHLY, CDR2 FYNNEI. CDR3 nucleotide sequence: TGTGCCAGCAGTAGGCCGCCGGGTGGAAACACCATATATTTT. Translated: CASSRPPGGNTIYF.

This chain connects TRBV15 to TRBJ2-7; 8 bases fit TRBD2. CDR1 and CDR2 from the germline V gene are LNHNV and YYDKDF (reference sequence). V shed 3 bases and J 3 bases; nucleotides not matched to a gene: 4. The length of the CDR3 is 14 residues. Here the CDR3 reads CATSSPGTSYEQYF. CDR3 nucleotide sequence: TGTGCCACCAGCAGCCCAGGGACTAGCTACGAGCAGTACTTC.

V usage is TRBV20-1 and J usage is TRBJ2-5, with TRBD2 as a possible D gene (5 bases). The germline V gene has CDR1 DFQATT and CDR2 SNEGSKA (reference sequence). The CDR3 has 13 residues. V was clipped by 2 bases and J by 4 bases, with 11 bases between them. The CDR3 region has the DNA TGCAGTGCTAGATCTGAGGGTGGAGAGACCCAGTACTTC. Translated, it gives CSARSEGGETQYF.

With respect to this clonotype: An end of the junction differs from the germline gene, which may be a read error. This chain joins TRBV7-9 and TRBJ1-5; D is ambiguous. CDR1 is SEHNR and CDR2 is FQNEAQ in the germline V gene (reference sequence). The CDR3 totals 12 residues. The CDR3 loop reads CASSFLGQPQHF. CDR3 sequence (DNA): TGCGCCAGCAGCTTTTTGGGTCAGCCCCAGCATTTT. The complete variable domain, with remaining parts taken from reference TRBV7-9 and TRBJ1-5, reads DTGVSQNPRHKITKRGQNVTFRCDPISEHNRLYWYRQTLGQGPEFLTYFQNEAQLEKSRLLSDRFSAERPKGSFSTLEIQRTEQGDSAMYLCASSFLGQPQHFGDGTRLSIL.

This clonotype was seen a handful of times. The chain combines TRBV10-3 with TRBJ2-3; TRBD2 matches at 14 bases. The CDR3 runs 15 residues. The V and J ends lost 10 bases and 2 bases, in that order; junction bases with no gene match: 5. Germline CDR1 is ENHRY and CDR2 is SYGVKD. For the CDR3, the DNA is TGTGCCACCACGACTAGCGGGAGGGCCACAGATACGCAGTATTTT. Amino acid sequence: CATTTSGRATDTQYF.

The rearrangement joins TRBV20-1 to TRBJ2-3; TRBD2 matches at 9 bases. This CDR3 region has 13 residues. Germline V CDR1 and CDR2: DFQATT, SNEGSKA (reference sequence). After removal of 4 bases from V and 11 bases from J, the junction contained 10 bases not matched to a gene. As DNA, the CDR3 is TGCAGTGCTATTGTAGCGGGAGAAATGGTGCAGTATTTT. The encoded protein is CSAIVAGEMVQYF.

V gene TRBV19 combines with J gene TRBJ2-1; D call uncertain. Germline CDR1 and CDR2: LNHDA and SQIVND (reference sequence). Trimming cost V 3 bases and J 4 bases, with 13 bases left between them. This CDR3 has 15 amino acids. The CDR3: CASSISSTRYNEQFF. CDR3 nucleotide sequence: TGTGCCAGTAGTATTTCGTCTACCCGGTACAATGAGCAGTTCTTC.

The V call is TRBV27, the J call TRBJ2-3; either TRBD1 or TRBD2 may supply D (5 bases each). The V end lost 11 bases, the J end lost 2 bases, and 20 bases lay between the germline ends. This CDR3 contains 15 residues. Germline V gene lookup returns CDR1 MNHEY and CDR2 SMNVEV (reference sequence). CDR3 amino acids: CAPKARGQHTDTQYF. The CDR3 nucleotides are TGTGCCCCGAAGGCCCGGGGCCAACACACAGATACGCAGTATTTT.

CDR3 in amino acids: CSAPEGRGTYSNQPQHF. In DNA form, the CDR3 reads TGCAGTGCCCCTGAGGGCAGGGGAACCTATAGCAATCAGCCCCAGCATTTT. The rearrangement joins TRBV20-1 to TRBJ1-5; D may be TRBD1 (6 bases). This CDR3 has 17 amino acids. Trimming shortened V by 6 bases and J by 0 bases, and 21 bases separated the two germline ends. CDR1 and CDR2 (germline): DFQATT, SNEGSKA (reference sequence).

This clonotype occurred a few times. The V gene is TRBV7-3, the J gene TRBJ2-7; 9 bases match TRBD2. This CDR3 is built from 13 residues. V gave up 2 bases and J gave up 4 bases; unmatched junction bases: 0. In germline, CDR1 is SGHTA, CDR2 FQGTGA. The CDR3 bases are TGTGCCAGCAGCTTAGCGGGAGGGTACGAGCAGTACTTC. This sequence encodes CASSLAGGYEQYF.

The CDR3 nucleotides are TGCAGTGCTAGTCGGGTGGCCAACAATCAGCCCCAGCATTTT. The encoded protein is CSASRVANNQPQHF. V gene TRBV20-1 combines with J gene TRBJ1-5, with unresolved D. Germline CDR1 DFQATT, CDR2 SNEGSKA (reference sequence). This CDR3 is 14 amino acids long. V gave up 3 bases and J gave up 3 bases, with 12 bases separating them.